Below are 6 T cell receptor beta chains sequenced from a single sample in a study of cytomegalovirus exposure and HLA in healthy donors. PCR used 60 Vbeta primers and 13 Jbeta primers. Generated by immunoSEQ multiplex PCR, the TCRdb table keeps only in-frame clones and is missing some. Of roughly 190,000 clones listed, around 78% are singletons. Sequences were obtained from PBMCs. These receptors were taken from a woman under 40 in good health and CMV-seropositive.

This clone was seen only a few times. The rearrangement joins TRBV12-5 to TRBJ2-3, with 10 nucleotides matching TRBD1. Germline trimming cut 6 bases from V and 4 bases from J; bases unmatched to any gene: 7. CDR1 and CDR2 from the germline V gene are LGHNT and FRNRAP. This CDR3 region has 15 residues. CDR3 coding DNA: TGTGCTAGTGGCACTGGACAGGGGGACGCAGATACGCAGTATTTT. Its translation is CASGTGQGDADTQYF.

The V gene is TRBV9, the J gene TRBJ2-5, with D possibly matching TRBD1 (6 bases). Trimming left V 0 bases short and J 5 bases short, with 14 bases between. CDR3 length: 15 amino acids. The germline V gene encodes CDR1 SGDLS and CDR2 YYNGEE. CDR3 amino acids: CASSVVGDTGETQYF. CDR3 in DNA: TGTGCCAGCAGCGTAGTAGGGGATACAGGGGAGACCCAGTACTTC.

The CDR3 DNA follows: TGTGCCAGCAGCGCCCCTACTGCGCGAAAGGATACGCAGTATTTT. The encoded protein is CASSAPTARKDTQYF. V is TRBV9 and J is TRBJ2-3; D unclear. The CDR3 totals 15 residues. CDR1 SGDLS and CDR2 YYNGEE come from the germline V gene. V lost 3 bases, J lost 6 bases, and 17 bases lay in between.

The gene calls are TRBV28 and TRBJ2-6; 8 nucleotides line up with TRBD1. J gave up 0 bases and V 8 bases, and 6 bases lay outside the gene matches. The CDR3 sequence is 16 residues long. Germline V gene sequence: CDR1 MDHEN, CDR2 SYDVKM. DNA for the CDR3: TGTGCCAGCGAAACAGGGGGGAACTCTGGGGCCAACGTCCTGACTTTC. Its protein product is CASETGGNSGANVLTF.

This chain uses TRBV6-1 with TRBJ1-4; the D gene is possibly TRBD1 (6 bases). V lost 10 bases to trimming and J lost 7 bases, with 16 bases between them. Per germline, CDR1 MNHNS and CDR2 SASEGT. CDR3 length: 13 amino acids. CDR3 in DNA: TGTGCCACCCCCCGGGGACAATCTGAAAAACTGTTTTTT. As protein: CATPRGQSEKLFF.

The chain is built from TRBV5-1 and TRBJ2-7, with TRBD1 matching 10 bases. Germline V gene sequence: CDR1 SGHRS, CDR2 YFSETQ. The CDR3 sequence is 15 residues long. V dropped 3 bases and J dropped 2; count of bases not matched to a gene: 5. CDR3 DNA: TGCGCCAGCAGCTGGGGGACAGGGGACACCTACGAGCAGTACTTC. It encodes CASSWGTGDTYEQYF.